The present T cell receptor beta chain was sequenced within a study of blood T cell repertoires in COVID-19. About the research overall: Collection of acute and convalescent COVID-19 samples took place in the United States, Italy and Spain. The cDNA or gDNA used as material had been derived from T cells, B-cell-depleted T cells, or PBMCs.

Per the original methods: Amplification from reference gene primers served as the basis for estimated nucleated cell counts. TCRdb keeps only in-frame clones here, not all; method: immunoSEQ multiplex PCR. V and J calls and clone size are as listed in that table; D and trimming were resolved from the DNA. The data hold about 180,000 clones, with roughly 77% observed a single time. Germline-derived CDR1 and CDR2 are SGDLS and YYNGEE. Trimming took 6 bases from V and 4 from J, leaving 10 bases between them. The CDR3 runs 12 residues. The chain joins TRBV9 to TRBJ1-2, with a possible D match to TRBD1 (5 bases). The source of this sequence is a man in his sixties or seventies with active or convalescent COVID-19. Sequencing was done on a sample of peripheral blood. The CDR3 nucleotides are TGTGCCAGCACCAAAGACAGCTATGGCTACACCTTC. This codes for CASTKDSYGYTF.